This T cell receptor beta chain was retrieved from a study of technical replicates of blood from several donors. Method: immunoSEQ multiplex PCR; TCRdb's copy keeps in-frame clones and lacks some. The repertoire has 75,000 or so clones, approximately 95% of them found once; the top ten carry approximately 0.26%. Germline V gene data show CDR1 as MNHEY and CDR2 as SMNVEV (reference sequence). Trimming removed 4 bases from V and 4 bases from J, with 17 bases in between. The CDR3 covers 16 residues. The rearrangement uses TRBV27 and TRBJ2-1; possible D gene TRBD2, 7 bases. This receptor was taken from a human donor in good health. Sequenced: T cells isolated from PBMCs. The CDR3 DNA reads as TGTGCCAGCAGTTACCTCTGGGGGGGCCGTTACAATGAGCAGTTCTTC. Amino acids: CASSYLWGGRYNEQFF.